Listed below are T cell receptor beta chains from one sample, sequenced in a study of regulatory T cells in long-lasting Graves disease. TCRdb redid the calling of the multiplex PCR reads with MiXCR, one entry per CDR3 protein. The sample includes around 430,000 distinct CDR3 sequences, 20% to 25% seen only once; the top ten take around 13%. Sequenced here: peripheral blood mononuclear cells (PBMCs), sampled when the disease was refractory, from a patient treated with antithyroid drugs. These receptors originate from a female donor with Graves disease. Each CDR3 is given with its conserved first and last residue. The order of the fields is J gene, V gene, clone size, D gene, CDR3 protein, CDR3 DNA. The D gene is left open where the match is weak. Rows may omit the clone size; those that give it use once, few, many or a size class.

>TRBJ1-2|TRBV7-2|few|NA
CASTPGAGASFGYTF
TGTGCCAGCACCCCCGGCGCGGGGGCGTCCTTTGGCTACACCTTC
>TRBJ1-3|TRBV6-2/TRBV6-3|NA|NA
CASTLDSHSSGNTIYF
TGTGCCAGCACCTTGGATAGTCACAGCTCTGGAAACACCATATATTTT
>TRBJ2-3|TRBV7-3|NA|NA
CASSSKGTDTQYF
TGTGCCAGCAGCTCCAAGGGCACAGATACGCAGTATTTT
>TRBJ2-5|TRBV10-3|many|TRBD2
CAISAAGGQTQYF
TGTGCCATCAGTGCGGCGGGAGGCCAGACCCAGTACTTC
>TRBJ1-4|TRBV11-2|many|NA
CASSLRGAGDEKLFF
TGTGCCAGCAGTTTGCGGGGGGCAGGGGATGAAAAACTGTTTTTT
>TRBJ1-1|TRBV6-1|few|TRBD1
CASSPGQGLMNTEAFF
TGTGCCAGCAGCCCGGGACAGGGCCTCATGAACACTGAAGCTTTCTTT
>TRBJ2-5|TRBV20-1|many|TRBD2
CSAGRLAQETQYF
TGCAGTGCTGGCCGACTAGCCCAAGAGACCCAGTACTTC
>TRBJ2-7|TRBV6-1|NA|NA
CASSPSYHEQYF
TGTGCCAGCAGTCCATCTTACCACGAGCAGTACTTC
>TRBJ1-4|TRBV2|many|NA
CASRETGPSNEKLFF
TGTGCCAGCAGAGAGACGGGACCGAGTAATGAAAAACTGTTTTTT
>TRBJ1-1|TRBV2|many|NA
CASSSWTSNTEAFF
TGTGCCAGCAGTAGCTGGACAAGTAACACTGAAGCTTTCTTT
>TRBJ2-2|TRBV11-2|few|NA
CASSFGGSNTGELFF
TGTGCCAGCAGCTTCGGGGGTTCGAACACCGGGGAGCTGTTTTTT
>TRBJ1-2|TRBV2|many|NA
CASSFGQYGYTF
TGTGCCAGCAGCTTCGGACAGTATGGCTACACCTTC
>TRBJ1-1|TRBV7-9|NA|NA
CASSSTNLLNTEAFF
TGTGCCAGCAGCTCGACAAATCTTTTGAACACTGAAGCTTTCTTT
>TRBJ2-7|TRBV2|many|NA
CASSEGPSMDHEQYF
TGTGCCAGCAGTGAAGGCCCGTCGATGGACCACGAGCAGTACTTC
>TRBJ2-5|TRBV9|few|NA
CASSPTGTGRETQYF
TGTGCCAGCAGCCCAACCGGAACAGGGCGAGAGACCCAGTACTTC
>TRBJ1-1|TRBV18|NA|NA
CASSDLTGNTEAFF
TGTGCCAGCTCAGACTTGACGGGAAACACTGAAGCTTTCTTT
>TRBJ2-5|TRBV6-2/TRBV6-3|many|NA
CASSYDWVQYF
TGTGCCAGCAGTTACGACTGGGTCCAGTACTTC
>TRBJ1-5|TRBV12-3/TRBV12-4|many|NA
CASSLTRQQPQHF
TGTGCCAGCAGTTTAACGCGGCAACAGCCCCAGCATTTT
>TRBJ1-2|TRBV19|NA|NA
CTIQAPDGYTF
TGTACCATTCAGGCACCAGATGGCTACACCTTC
>TRBJ2-2|TRBV28|NA|NA
CASSLGAWRSGELFF
TGTGCCAGCAGTCTCGGGGCTTGGCGTTCCGGGGAGCTGTTTTTT
>TRBJ1-2|TRBV28|many|NA
CASLIGGANYGYTF
TGTGCCAGCTTGATAGGGGGGGCTAACTATGGCTACACCTTC
>TRBJ1-1|TRBV12-3/TRBV12-4|many|TRBD1
CASSLTGQGGTEAFF
TGTGCCAGCAGTTTAACCGGACAGGGTGGCACTGAAGCTTTCTTT
>TRBJ1-1|TRBV29-1|many|NA
CSITSLGTEAFF
TGCAGCATAACTTCACTCGGGACTGAAGCTTTCTTT
>TRBJ1-2|TRBV9|NA|TRBD1
CASSARKLRDRGMSGYTF
TGTGCCAGCAGCGCCCGAAAACTCCGGGACAGGGGAATGTCCGGCTACACCTTC
>TRBJ2-7|TRBV9|NA|NA
CASSVSPLNGIEQYF
TGTGCCAGCAGCGTTTCGCCCCTTAACGGCATCGAGCAGTACTTC
>TRBJ2-5|TRBV5-1|once|TRBD2
CASSLTSGGDETQYF
TGCGCCAGCAGCTTGACTAGCGGGGGGGATGAGACCCAGTACTTC
>TRBJ1-1|TRBV2|few|NA
CASRQDSNTEAFF
TGTGCCAGCCGACAGGACTCGAACACTGAAGCTTTCTTT
>TRBJ1-4|TRBV9|many|NA
CASSVVGTPGEKLFF
TGTGCCAGCAGCGTAGTAGGAACACCGGGGGAAAAACTGTTTTTT
>TRBJ1-1|TRBV29-1|few|NA
CSVGDRLNTEAFF
TGCAGCGTGGGAGACAGACTGAACACTGAAGCTTTCTTT
>TRBJ2-7|TRBV7-9|NA|NA
CASSPKTGSTYEQYF
TGTGCCAGCAGCCCGAAGACAGGATCAACCTACGAGCAGTACTTC
>TRBJ1-5|TRBV12-3/TRBV12-4|many|NA
CASINGGSGNQPQHF
TGTGCCAGCATCAATGGGGGGAGCGGCAATCAGCCCCAGCATTTT
>TRBJ1-5|TRBV10-3|NA|TRBD1
CAISDKGAGQPQHF
TGTGCCATCAGTGATAAGGGGGCAGGGCAGCCCCAGCATTTT
>TRBJ1-1|TRBV6-1|many|TRBD1
CASSTSGTGVAEAFF
TGTGCCAGCAGTACCTCAGGGACAGGGGTGGCTGAAGCTTTCTTT
>TRBJ1-1|TRBV2|many|NA
CASSERSGNTEAFF
TGTGCCAGCAGTGAAAGGTCCGGGAACACTGAAGCTTTCTTT
>TRBJ1-1|TRBV11-2|NA|NA
CASSFSRLAEAFF
TGTGCCAGCAGCTTTTCCAGGCTGGCTGAAGCTTTCTTT
>TRBJ2-5|TRBV28|many|TRBD2
CASSRRLAGSQETQYF
TGTGCCAGCAGTCGCCGACTAGCGGGGTCTCAAGAGACCCAGTACTTC
>TRBJ1-1|TRBV7-2|NA|TRBD1
CASSSYRGLQAFF
TGTGCCAGCAGCTCTTACAGGGGGCTACAAGCTTTCTTT
>TRBJ1-1|TRBV30|few|NA
CAWRRTAKTEAFF
TGTGCCTGGAGACGGACGGCGAAGACTGAAGCTTTCTTT
>TRBJ2-7|TRBV7-9|NA|NA
CASSLGWSGTEQYF
TGTGCCAGCAGCTTAGGGTGGTCAGGGACCGAGCAGTACTTC
>TRBJ1-2|TRBV11-2|NA|TRBD1
CASSLEDRSYYGYTF
TGTGCCAGCAGCTTAGAGGACAGGAGCTACTATGGCTACACCTTC
>TRBJ1-6|TRBV13|few|NA
CASGISVESPLHF
TGTGCCAGCGGGATATCCGTAGAGTCACCCCTCCACTTT
>TRBJ1-1|TRBV28|NA|NA
CASRSGGAYTEAFF
TGTGCCAGCAGATCCGGAGGCGCGTACACTGAAGCTTTCTTT
>TRBJ1-1|TRBV14|many|NA
CASSYGRMNTEAFF
TGTGCCAGCAGCTACGGACGTATGAACACTGAAGCTTTCTTT
>TRBJ2-2|TRBV5-1|NA|NA
CASSLVAGPIPGELFF
TGCGCCAGCAGCTTGGTGGCGGGGCCTATCCCCGGGGAGCTGTTTTTT
>TRBJ2-7|TRBV19|NA|NA
CASSPRRGSPYEQYF
TGTGCCAGTAGTCCCCGACGGGGGTCTCCCTACGAGCAGTACTTC
>TRBJ1-2|TRBV30|few|TRBD1
CAWTLSGGVSGYTF
TGTGCCTGGACCCTCTCAGGGGGGGTGAGTGGCTACACCTTC
>TRBJ1-1|TRBV12-5|many|NA
CASGLAMNTEAFF
TGTGCTAGTGGTTTGGCCATGAACACTGAAGCTTTCTTT
>TRBJ2-7|TRBV5-1|NA|NA
CASSVLNRDGEQYF
TGCGCCAGCAGCGTACTCAACAGGGACGGCGAGCAGTACTTC